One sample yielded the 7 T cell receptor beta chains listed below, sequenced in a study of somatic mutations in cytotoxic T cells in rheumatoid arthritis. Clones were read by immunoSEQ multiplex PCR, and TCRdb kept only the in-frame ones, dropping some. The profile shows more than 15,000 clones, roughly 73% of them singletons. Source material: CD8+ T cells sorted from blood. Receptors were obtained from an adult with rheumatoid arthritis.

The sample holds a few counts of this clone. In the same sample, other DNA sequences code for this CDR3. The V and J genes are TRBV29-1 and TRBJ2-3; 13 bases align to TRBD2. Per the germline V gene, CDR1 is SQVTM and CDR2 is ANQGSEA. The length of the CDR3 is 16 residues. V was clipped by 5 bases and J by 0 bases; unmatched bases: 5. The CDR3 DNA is TGCAGCGTTAAGGGACTAGCGGGGACTAGCACAGATACGCAGTATTTT. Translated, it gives CSVKGLAGTSTDTQYF.

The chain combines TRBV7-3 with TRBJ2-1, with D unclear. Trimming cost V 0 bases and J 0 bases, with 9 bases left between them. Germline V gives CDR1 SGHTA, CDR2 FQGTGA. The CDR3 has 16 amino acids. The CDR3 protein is CASSLTGPSSYNEQFF. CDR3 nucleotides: TGTGCCAGCAGCTTAACAGGTCCGAGCTCCTACAATGAGCAGTTCTTC.

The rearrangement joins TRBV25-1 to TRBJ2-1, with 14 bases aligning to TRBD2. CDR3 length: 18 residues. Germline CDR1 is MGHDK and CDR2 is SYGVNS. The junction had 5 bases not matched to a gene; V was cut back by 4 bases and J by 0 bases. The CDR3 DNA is TGTGCCAGCAGTGGGACTAGCGGGAGGCTCAGCTCCTACAATGAGCAGTTCTTC. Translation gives CASSGTSGRLSSYNEQFF.

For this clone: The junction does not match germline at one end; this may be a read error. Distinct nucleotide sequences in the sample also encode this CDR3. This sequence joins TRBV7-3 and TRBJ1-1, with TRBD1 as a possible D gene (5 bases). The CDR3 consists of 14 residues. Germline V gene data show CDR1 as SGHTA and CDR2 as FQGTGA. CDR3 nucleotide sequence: TGTGCCAGCAGCCAAGGGGATTTGAACACTGAAGCCTTCTTT. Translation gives CASSQGDLNTEAFF.

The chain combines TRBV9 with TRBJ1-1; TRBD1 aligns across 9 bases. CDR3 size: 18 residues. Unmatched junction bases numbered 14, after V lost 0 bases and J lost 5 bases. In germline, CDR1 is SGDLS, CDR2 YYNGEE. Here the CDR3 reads CASSVARDRAPLGTEAFF. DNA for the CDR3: TGTGCCAGCAGCGTAGCCCGGGACAGGGCCCCGTTGGGGACTGAAGCTTTCTTT.

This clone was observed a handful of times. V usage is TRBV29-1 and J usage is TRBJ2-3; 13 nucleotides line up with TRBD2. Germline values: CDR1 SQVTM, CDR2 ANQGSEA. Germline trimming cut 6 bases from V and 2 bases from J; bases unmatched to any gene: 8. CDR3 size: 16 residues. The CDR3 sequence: CSVLGLAGTPTDTQYF. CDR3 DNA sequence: TGCAGCGTCTTGGGACTAGCGGGGACCCCCACAGATACGCAGTATTTT.

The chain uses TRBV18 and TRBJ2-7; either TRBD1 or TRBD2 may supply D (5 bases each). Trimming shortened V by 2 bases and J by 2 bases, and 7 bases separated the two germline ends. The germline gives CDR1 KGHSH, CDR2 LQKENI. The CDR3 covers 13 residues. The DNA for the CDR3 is TGTGCCAGCTCACCATGGGACCCCTACGAGCAGTACTTC. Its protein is CASSPWDPYEQYF. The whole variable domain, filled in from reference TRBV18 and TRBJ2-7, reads NAGVMQNPRHLVRRRGQEARLRCSPMKGHSHVYWYRQLPEEGLKFMVYLQKENIIDESGMPKERFSAEFPKEGPSILRIQQVVRGDSAAYFCASSPWDPYEQYFGPGTRLTVT.